This entry lists 21 T cell receptor beta chains sequenced from one sample in a study of T-cell reconstitution after alpha-beta-depleted transplantation in children. As it was prepared, the TCRbeta library received unique molecular identifiers. TCRdb redid the calling of the PCR reads with MiXCR, one entry per CDR3 protein. The sample lists 600,000 to 700,000 distinct CDR3 sequences; 16% were seen once. The starting material was PBMCs from the stem cell graft donor, obtained from the stem cell graft. These receptors all stem from a human donor who donated a stem cell graft to a child with acute myeloid leukemia.

This clonotype was recorded at least ten times. CDR3 residues: CAISESFRMNSGANVLTF. The CDR3 bases are TGTGCCATCAGTGAATCTTTCAGGATGAACTCTGGGGCCAACGTCCTGACTTTC. This chain connects TRBV10-3 to TRBJ2-6; D is ambiguous. V was trimmed by 3 bases and J by 0 bases, leaving 15 bases between them. Germline values: CDR1 ENHRY, CDR2 SYGVKD. The CDR3 sequence is 18 residues long.

This clonotype occurred many times. The chain recombines TRBV20-1 with TRBJ2-5; 8 bases map to TRBD1. CDR1 is DFQATT, CDR2 SNEGSKA, per germline (reference sequence). The ends lost 5 bases at V and 4 bases at J; junction bases unmatched: 15. The CDR3 is 16 amino acids. The DNA for the CDR3 is TGCAGTGCTGATAGTGGTCAGGGGGCTATTGGAGAGACCCAGTACTTC. Translation: CSADSGQGAIGETQYF.

This clonotype was observed at least ten times. The V and J genes are TRBV27 and TRBJ1-1, with D possibly being TRBD1 (5 bases). Trimming cost V 7 bases and J 4 bases, with 13 bases left between them. CDR3 size: 13 residues. Germline values: CDR1 MNHEY, CDR2 SMNVEV (reference sequence). CDR3 DNA: TGTGCCAGCACCCCCCGCCAGGGCACTGAAGCTTTCTTT. Its translation: CASTPRQGTEAFF.

Many counts were recorded for this clonotype. The rearrangement joins TRBV20-1 to TRBJ2-1; 12 bases agree with TRBD2. J gave up 8 bases and V 3 bases, and 8 bases lay outside the gene matches. The V gene's germline CDR1 is DFQATT and CDR2 SNEGSKA (reference sequence). CDR3 size: 15 residues. CDR3 loop: CSASTSLAGGDEQFF. Here the CDR3 DNA reads TGCAGTGCTAGTACGTCACTAGCGGGGGGCGATGAGCAGTTCTTC.

This clonotype has only a few counts. The rearrangement uses TRBV4-2 and TRBJ2-3; TRBD2 matches 9 bases. The CDR3 spans 16 residues. CDR1 and CDR2 from the germline V gene are LGHNA and YNFKEQ. With V trimmed by 4 bases and J by 4 bases, 9 bases remained unmatched. The DNA for the CDR3 is TGTGCCAGCAGCCGACGACTAGCGGAGCCGTCAGATACGCAGTATTTT. Translated, it gives CASSRRLAEPSDTQYF.

The gene calls are TRBV5-5 and TRBJ2-2; 8 bases are shared with TRBD2. CDR1 is SGHKS and CDR2 is YYEKEE in the germline V gene (reference sequence). The CDR3 runs to 16 residues. The ends lost 0 bases at V and 6 bases at J; junction bases unmatched: 7. CDR3 amino acids: CASSLVRGGIAGELFF. The CDR3 nucleotides are TGTGCCAGCAGCTTGGTACGGGGGGGTATTGCCGGGGAGCTGTTTTTT.

In its sample, this clonotype was seen a few times. The V gene is TRBV20-1, the J gene TRBJ2-5; D may correspond to TRBD1 or TRBD2 (5 bases each). The CDR3 extends over 12 amino acids. CDR1 DFQATT and CDR2 SNEGSKA come from the germline V gene (reference sequence). With 5 bases removed from V and 5 bases from J, the gap between germline ends came to 12 bases. This chain's CDR3 is CSAGSWGETQYF. The CDR3 DNA sequence: TGCAGTGCTGGGAGCTGGGGGGAGACCCAGTACTTC.

The chain has TRBV6-1 and TRBJ2-3, with 9 bases lining up with TRBD1. CDR3 length equals 15 residues. Germline assignment: CDR1 MNHNS and CDR2 SASEGT. Trimming took 7 bases from V and 3 from J; bases not matched to a gene: 8. The DNA of the CDR3 is TGTGCCAGCACCCCTACAGGGGGCGCGACAGATACGCAGTATTTT. This sequence encodes CASTPTGGATDTQYF.

This clonotype was recorded a few times. CDR3 bases: TGTGCCTGGAGTGTAGGGCCCTCTGGGGCCAACGTCCTGACTTTC. It codes for CAWSVGPSGANVLTF. The V gene is TRBV30, the J gene TRBJ2-6; D not resolved. Trimming removed 0 bases at V and 0 bases at J, with 6 bases between. The CDR3 sequence is 15 residues long. Germline lookup yields CDR1 GTSNPN and CDR2 SVGIG (reference sequence).

In its sample, this clonotype was seen a few times. This rearrangement joins TRBV5-5 to TRBJ2-1, with 9 bases aligning to TRBD1. CDR1 and CDR2 (germline): SGHKS, YYEKEE (reference sequence). The CDR3 covers 15 residues. V lost 4 bases, J lost 7 bases, and 9 bases stayed unmatched. Here the CDR3 DNA reads TGTGCCAGCAGCGTAATCCGCGGGACAGGGAATGAGCAGTTCTTC. Encoded protein: CASSVIRGTGNEQFF.

The sample holds a few counts of this clonotype. J is TRBJ2-7 and V is TRBV21-1; the DNA was not used to check the table's D call, TRBD1. TRBV21-1 is a pseudogene locus. The CDR3 is 14 amino acids. This CDR3 is CASSKGTRSYEQYV. CDR3 coding DNA: TGTGCCAGCAGCAAAGGGACACGCTCCTACGAGCAGTACGTC.

In this sample, this clonotype turned up many times. The chain joins TRBV4-1 to TRBJ1-2; unclear D gene. Germline values: CDR1 MGHRA, CDR2 YSYEKL. V was shortened by 4 bases and J by 2 bases, with 8 bases between the two germline ends. The CDR3 is 13 residues long. The CDR3 coding sequence is TGCGCCAGCAGCCCCGGACTGAACTATGGCTACACCTTC. Translating gives CASSPGLNYGYTF.

This clonotype was found many times. The V and J genes are TRBV7-2 and TRBJ1-6, with D possibly matching TRBD1 (6 bases). V lost 5 bases to trimming and J lost 7 bases, with 9 bases between them. This CDR3 is 13 amino acids long. CDR1 and CDR2 from the germline V gene are SGHTA and FQGNSA. CDR3 in amino acids: CASSPQGNSPLHF. As DNA, the CDR3 is TGTGCCAGCAGCCCACAGGGAAATTCACCCCTCCACTTT.

V is TRBV5-5 and J is TRBJ2-5; TRBD1 matches at 8 bases. This CDR3 has 15 residues. Germline V gives CDR1 SGHKS, CDR2 YYEKEE (reference sequence). Trimming cost V 4 bases and J 4 bases; bases outside gene matches: 9. The CDR3 sequence: CASSRRTGFRETQYF. For the CDR3, the DNA is TGTGCCAGCAGCAGACGGACAGGGTTTAGAGAGACCCAGTACTTC.

This chain connects TRBV5-1 to TRBJ1-2; tentative D call: TRBD1 (5 bases). Trimming took 5 bases from V and 1 from J, leaving 9 bases between them. The CDR3 covers 13 residues. Germline CDR1 reads SGHRS; CDR2 reads YFSETQ. CDR3 residues: CASRTESNYGYTF. CDR3 DNA sequence: TGCGCCAGCAGGACAGAGAGTAACTATGGCTACACCTTC.

With regard to this clonotype: Compared with germline, one end of the junction differs, possibly owing to a read error. The chain joins TRBV20-1 to TRBJ2-1; D might be TRBD1 (6 bases). CDR3 length equals 16 residues. Germline V gene data show CDR1 as DFQATT and CDR2 as SNEGSKA (reference sequence). In nucleotides, the CDR3 is TGCTGTGCTACCGAGCAGGGGACCAGCTCCTACAATGAGCAGTTCTTC. Translated, it gives CCATEQGTSSYNEQFF.

Many counts were recorded for this clonotype. The rearrangement uses TRBV5-1 and TRBJ2-1; maybe TRBD1 (6 bases). There are 14 residues in the CDR3. Trimming cost V 1 base and J 5 bases, with 10 bases left between them. Germline CDR1 and CDR2: SGHRS and YFSETQ. CDR3 DNA: TGCGCCAGCAGCTTGTTACAGGGAAACAATGAGCAGTTCTTC. Its translation: CASSLLQGNNEQFF.

As for this clonotype: An end of the junction differs from the germline gene, which may be a read error. This chain connects TRBV3-1 to TRBJ1-5, with TRBD1 identical over 9 bases. The CDR3 totals 18 residues. The germline CDR1 and CDR2 sequences are LGHDT and YNNKEL (reference sequence). CDR3 protein: CTSCLPGGDRDGNQPQHF. DNA of the CDR3: TGTACCAGCTGTTTACCAGGAGGGGACAGGGACGGCAATCAGCCCCAGCATTTT. Variable domain in full (rest from reference TRBV3-1 and TRBJ1-5): DTAVSQTPKYLVTQMGNDKSIKCEQNLGHDTMYWYKQDSKKFLKIMFSYNNKELIINETVPNRFSPKSPDKAHLNLHINSLELGDSAVYFCTSCLPGGDRDGNQPQHFGDGTRLSIL.

This clonotype was observed a few times. The chain recombines TRBV4-2 with TRBJ2-4; 7 bases map to TRBD1. Germline V gene data show CDR1 as LGHNA and CDR2 as YNFKEQ. The CDR3 length is 16 residues. The trim removed 4 bases at V and 6 bases at J, leaving 12 bases unmatched. The CDR3 sequence is CASSRDKQGIRNIQYF. Written as DNA, the CDR3 is TGTGCCAGCAGCCGCGACAAACAGGGGATCCGAAACATTCAGTACTTC.

The chain employs TRBV2 and TRBJ2-2, with TRBD1 matching over 10 bases. The CDR3 is made up of 16 amino acids. The V segment lost 4 bases and the J segment 4 bases; nucleotides outside the gene matches: 6. The germline V gene has CDR1 SNHLY and CDR2 FYNNEI. The chain's CDR3 is CASSVPGTGVTGELFF. DNA for the CDR3: TGTGCCAGCAGTGTCCCCGGGACAGGGGTCACCGGGGAGCTGTTTTTT. The whole variable domain, remainder taken from reference TRBV2 and TRBJ2-2, is EPEVTQTPSHQVTQMGQEVILRCVPISNHLYFYWYRQILGQKVEFLVSFYNNEISEKSEIFDDQFSVERPDGSNFTLKIRSTKLEDSAMYFCASSVPGTGVTGELFFGEGSRLTVL.

In this sample, this clonotype turned up a few times. The chain links TRBV20-1 to TRBJ1-2, with D uncertain. The V gene lost 2 bases and the J gene lost 8 bases, with 9 bases spanning the gap. The germline gives CDR1 DFQATT, CDR2 SNEGSKA (reference sequence). The CDR3 loop spans 11 amino acids. The CDR3, as DNA: TGCAGTGCTAGACATGGGGAAGGCTACACCTTC. It encodes CSARHGEGYTF.